The T cell receptor (beta chain) described here comes from a study of T cell responses to AZD1222 COVID-19 vaccine. Study-wide findings and caveats: Donors were largely white British and mainly female; clonal diversity was possibly underestimated. Spike-spanning, vaccine-associated CD4 TCRs were dominant at 160-218 and 743-854.

Clones were sequenced by immunoSEQ multiplex PCR, and TCRdb holds only the in-frame ones, with some missing. The data show some 130,000 clones, with 75% to 85% seen just once and approximately 8% held by the top ten. As to this clone: Its antigen is unidentified.

Trimming pared 0 bases from V and 2 bases from J, leaving 9 bases between. The CDR3 has 14 amino acids. Germline lookup yields CDR1 SGDLS and CDR2 YYNGEE. The source material was peripheral blood, sampled 28 days after the second dose of the MenACWY control vaccine. This clonotype was sampled from an adult who received the MenACWY meningococcal vaccine as a control. The chain couples TRBV9 to TRBJ2-7; unclear D gene. CDR3 bases: TGTGCCAGCAGCGTAGGACTCCAACCCTACGAGCAGTACTTC. Protein product: CASSVGLQPYEQYF.